This T cell receptor (beta chain) was recorded in a study of blood T cell repertoires in COVID-19. Study-level background: Sources were T cells, B-cell-depleted T cells, or PBMCs; the material itself was cDNA or gDNA.

In the original analysis: Reference gene primers were amplified, and this amplification served to estimate nucleated cell counts. Measured with immunoSEQ multiplex PCR; TCRdb has only the in-frame clones, and not every one. V and J calls and clone size are copied from that table; D and trimming were computed from the DNA. The data show tens of thousands of clones, nearly 80% seen once. Sequenced input: peripheral blood. The origin of this receptor is a human donor in a cohort sampled during active COVID-19.

The CDR3 sequence: CASRYTPLAANTGELFF. CDR3 coding DNA: TGTGCCAGCAGATATACCCCTCTAGCGGCGAACACCGGGGAGCTGTTTTTT. The chain employs TRBV2 and TRBJ2-2; TRBD2 matches 7 bases. Germline V gives CDR1 SNHLY, CDR2 FYNNEI. The V and J ends lost 6 bases and 0 bases, in that order; junction bases with no gene match: 10. The CDR3 covers 17 residues.